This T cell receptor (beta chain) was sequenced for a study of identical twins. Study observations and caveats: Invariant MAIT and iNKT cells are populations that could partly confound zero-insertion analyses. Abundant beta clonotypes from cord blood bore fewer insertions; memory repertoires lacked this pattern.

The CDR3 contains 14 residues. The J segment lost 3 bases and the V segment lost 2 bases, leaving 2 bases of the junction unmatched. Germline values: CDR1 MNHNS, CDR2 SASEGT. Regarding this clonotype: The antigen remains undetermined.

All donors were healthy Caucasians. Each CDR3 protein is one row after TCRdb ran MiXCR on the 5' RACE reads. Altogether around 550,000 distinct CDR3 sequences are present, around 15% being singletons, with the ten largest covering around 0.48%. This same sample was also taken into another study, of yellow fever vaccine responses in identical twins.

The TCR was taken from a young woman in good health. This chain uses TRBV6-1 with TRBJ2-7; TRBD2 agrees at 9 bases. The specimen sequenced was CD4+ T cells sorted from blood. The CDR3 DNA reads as TGTGCCAGCAGTGAACTAGCGGGAAACTACGAGCAGTACTTC. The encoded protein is CASSELAGNYEQYF.